Listed below are T cell receptor beta chains from one sample, sequenced in a study of blood T cell repertoires in COVID-19. This table comes from immunoSEQ multiplex PCR, and its TCRdb copy is limited to in-frame clones, with some not included. The sample consists of over 300,000 clones, about nine tenths of them appearing once. The sample taken for sequencing was PBMCs or T cells enriched from blood (not recorded which). Every receptor here comes from a woman younger than 35 who had recovered from COVID-19. Each CDR3 is given with its conserved first and last residue.

V: TRBV10-1; J: TRBJ1-2; CDR3: CASSSKGQSDYGYTF
V: TRBV3-1/TRBV3-2; J: TRBJ1-3; CDR3: CASSQDQGLNTIYF
V: TRBV24-1; J: TRBJ2-1; CDR3: CATSDGAGREQFF
V: TRBV5-6; J: TRBJ1-1; CDR3: CASSETGIVANTEAFF
V: TRBV28; J: TRBJ1-1; CDR3: CASTEGRRVGTEAFF
V: TRBV3-1/TRBV3-2; J: TRBJ2-3; CDR3: CASSQVEGTSTDTQYF
V: TRBV27; J: TRBJ2-7; CDR3: CASSPLAGGLPYEQYF
V: TRBV5-1; J: TRBJ1-1; CDR3: CASSETGGFTEAFF
V: TRBV20-1; J: TRBJ1-1; CDR3: CSASTGIGTEAFF
V: TRBV3-1/TRBV3-2; J: TRBJ2-7; CDR3: CASSQTWTGRDYEQYF
V: TRBV5-6; J: TRBJ2-1; CDR3: CASSFGSHNEQFF
V: TRBV4-1; J: TRBJ1-5; CDR3: CASSQERFRTAYNQPQHF
V: TRBV28; J: TRBJ1-2; CDR3: CASSFGGAQGGYGYTF
V: TRBV7-8; J: TRBJ1-1; CDR3: CASSLLGQQRAFF
V: TRBV6-5; J: TRBJ1-2; CDR3: CASRVSTANYGYTF
V: TRBV5-7; J: TRBJ1-2; CDR3: CASSLGGPRVNYGYTF
V: TRBV7-3; J: TRBJ1-2; CDR3: CASSLDPTGGQRGYTF
V: TRBV6-1; J: TRBJ1-1; CDR3: CASSEQPRSSTEAFF
V: TRBV2; J: TRBJ1-5; CDR3: CASSDTGQGQPQHF
V: TRBV3-1/TRBV3-2; J: TRBJ1-1; CDR3: CASSQQGNTEAFF
V: TRBV7-9; J: TRBJ1-1; CDR3: CASSNRVGNTEAFF
V: TRBV12-5; J: TRBJ2-5; CDR3: CARTCRRQGGMETQYF
V: TRBV15; J: TRBJ2-3; CDR3: CATSRGTSGTDTQYF
V: TRBV29-1; J: TRBJ2-2; CDR3: CSVSTNTGELFF
V: TRBV28; J: TRBJ2-5; CDR3: CASSFLDRGETQYF
V: TRBV24-1; J: TRBJ2-2; CDR3: CATSETSGVGELFF
V: TRBV18; J: TRBJ2-1; CDR3: CASSPPAGQGVYEQFF